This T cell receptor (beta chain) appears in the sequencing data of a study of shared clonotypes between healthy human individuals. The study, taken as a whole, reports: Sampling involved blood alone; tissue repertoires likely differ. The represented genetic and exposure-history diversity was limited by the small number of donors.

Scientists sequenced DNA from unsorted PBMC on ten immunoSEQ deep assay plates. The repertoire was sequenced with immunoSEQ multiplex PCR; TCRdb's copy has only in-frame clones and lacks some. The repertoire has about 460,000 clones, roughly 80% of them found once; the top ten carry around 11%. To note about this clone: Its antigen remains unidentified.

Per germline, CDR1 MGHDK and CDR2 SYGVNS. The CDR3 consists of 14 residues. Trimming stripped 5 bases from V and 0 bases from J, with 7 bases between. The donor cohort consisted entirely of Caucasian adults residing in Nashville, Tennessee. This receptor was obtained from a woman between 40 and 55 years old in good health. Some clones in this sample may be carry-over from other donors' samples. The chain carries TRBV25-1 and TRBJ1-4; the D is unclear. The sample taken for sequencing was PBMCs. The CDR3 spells CASSSGSTNEKLFF. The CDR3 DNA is TGTGCCAGCAGTTCGGGTTCAACTAATGAAAAACTGTTTTTT.